Presented here are 24 T cell receptor beta chains from one specimen sequenced in a study of T cells in Graves' hyperthyroidism and ophthalmopathy. Amplification of TCR beta CDR3 regions was performed using RNA transcripts as template. In the first-round RT-PCR of the TCR CDR3, the HTBI primer set was used. Via MiXCR, TCRdb re-called the multiplex PCR reads, giving one row per CDR3 protein. The data show 750,000 to 950,000 distinct CDR3 sequences, with over 35% seen just once and around 9.3% held by the top ten. Sample: blood. The receptor source for this set is a man aged 18 to 30 with Graves' hyperthyroidism.

The sample holds one count of this clonotype. This chain joins TRBV25-1 and TRBJ2-5; TRBD1 agrees at 7 bases. Germline values: CDR1 MGHDK, CDR2 SYGVNS. V dropped 8 bases and J dropped 3; count of bases not matched to a gene: 15. This CDR3 is built from 16 residues. CDR3 in amino acids: CASGPPQRQGEETQYF. The CDR3 DNA sequence: TGTGCCAGCGGCCCCCCACAAAGACAGGGCGAAGAGACCCAGTACTTC.

The chain combines TRBV7-8 with TRBJ2-1; TRBD2 agrees at 11 bases. The J segment lost 6 bases and the V segment lost 4 bases, leaving 5 bases of the junction unmatched. CDR1 and CDR2 (germline): SGHVS, FQNEAQ. CDR3 length: 15 residues. The CDR3: CASSSGTSGFNEQFF. For the CDR3, the DNA is TGTGCCAGCAGCTCCGGGACTAGCGGCTTCAATGAGCAGTTCTTC.

Many counts were recorded for this clonotype. The V call is TRBV29-1, the J call TRBJ2-7; D uncertain. CDR1 and CDR2 (germline): SQVTM, ANQGSEA. V was trimmed by 4 bases and J by 3 bases, leaving 10 bases between them. The CDR3 sequence is 12 residues long. The DNA for the CDR3 is TGCAGCGTTGTGGGTTCGGGCTACGAGCAGTACTTC. Translating it yields CSVVGSGYEQYF.

V is TRBV20-1 and J is TRBJ1-2; TRBD1 matches at 9 bases. CDR1 and CDR2 (germline): DFQATT, SNEGSKA (reference sequence). This CDR3 region has 15 residues. J lost 6 bases, V lost 5 bases, and 13 bases had no gene match. The CDR3 loop is CSALANPGQGNGYTF. DNA for the CDR3: TGCAGTGCTTTAGCCAATCCGGGACAGGGAAATGGCTACACCTTC.

This clonotype has a handful of counts. The genes are TRBV3-1 and TRBJ2-7; no clear D. CDR3 length equals 15 residues. Trimming took off 0 bases at V and 1 base at J, with 10 bases between the two ends. From germline, CDR1 is LGHDT and CDR2 YNNKEL (reference sequence). The DNA of the CDR3 is TGTGCCAGCAGCCAAGAGGAGTTTGGGTCCTACGAGCAGTACTTC. Translated, it gives CASSQEEFGSYEQYF.

This clonotype appeared many times. The V and J genes are TRBV20-1 and TRBJ1-6, with no clear D. The germline V gene has CDR1 DFQATT and CDR2 SNEGSKA (reference sequence). The CDR3 has 13 amino acids. Trimming stripped 1 base from V and 6 bases from J, with 7 bases between. CDR3 protein: CSARVGLNSPLHF. CDR3 bases: TGCAGTGCTAGAGTAGGGCTTAATTCACCCCTCCACTTT.

This clonotype occurred many times. The rearrangement joins TRBV10-3 to TRBJ1-1; D possibly corresponds to TRBD1 (5 bases). Trimming pared 4 bases from V and 2 bases from J, leaving 8 bases between. Germline loops: CDR1 ENHRY, CDR2 SYGVKD. The CDR3 covers 13 residues. As DNA, the CDR3 is TGTGCCATCAGTGTTGGGACCAACACTGAAGCTTTCTTT. Translating gives CAISVGTNTEAFF.

With regard to this clonotype: Sequence at one end of the junction differs from germline and may be a read error. The chain is built from TRBV5-1 and TRBJ1-1; D is perhaps TRBD1 (5 bases). CDR1 is SGHRS and CDR2 is YFSETQ in the germline V gene. This CDR3 region has 15 residues. CDR3: CASRPRVTENTEAFF. For the CDR3, the DNA is TGTGCCAGCAGACCCCGCGTGACAGAGAACACTGAAGCTTTCTTT. The whole variable domain, remainder taken from reference TRBV5-1 and TRBJ1-1, is KAGVTQTPRYLIKTRGQQVTLSCSPISGHRSVSWYQQTPGQGLQFLFEYFSETQRNKGNFPGRFSGRQFSNSRSEMNVSTLELGDSALYLCASRPRVTENTEAFFGQGTRLTVV.

This clonotype has a count of ten or more. The chain is built from TRBV7-2 and TRBJ2-6; D is ambiguous. Germline-derived CDR1 and CDR2 are SGHTA and FQGNSA. Trimming removed 5 bases at V and 3 bases at J, with 11 bases between. The CDR3 is 15 residues long. CDR3 sequence (DNA): TGTGCCAGCAGCGACACGCCGGGTGGGGCCAACGTCCTGACTTTC. It is translated as CASSDTPGGANVLTF.

The chain carries TRBV7-8 and TRBJ1-1; D is unresolved. The CDR3 sequence is 15 residues long. V was clipped by 3 bases and J by 0 bases, with 11 bases between them. Germline CDR1 is SGHVS and CDR2 is FQNEAQ. The CDR3 protein is CASSFSVMMNTEAFF. The CDR3 coding sequence is TGTGCCAGCAGCTTCTCCGTTATGATGAACACTGAAGCTTTCTTT. The whole variable domain, filled in from reference TRBV7-8 and TRBJ1-1, reads GAGVSQSPRYKVAKRGQDVALRCDPISGHVSLFWYQQALGQGPEFLTYFQNEAQLDKSGLPSDRFFAERPEGSVSTLKIQRTQQEDSAVYLCASSFSVMMNTEAFFGQGTRLTVV.

The rearrangement links TRBV10-3 to TRBJ1-5; the D gene is possibly TRBD1 (6 bases). Germline V CDR1 and CDR2: ENHRY, SYGVKD. The CDR3 is 17 residues long. V was cut by 10 bases and J by 5 bases, with 27 bases left in between. The CDR3 region is CASSLGGQTTYYQPQHF. The CDR3 DNA sequence: TGTGCCAGCAGCTTGGGGGGCCAGACAACATATTATCAGCCCCAGCATTTT.

This clonotype has at least ten counts. This rearrangement joins TRBV19 to TRBJ1-5; D remains unclear. CDR1 is LNHDA, CDR2 SQIVND, per germline (reference sequence). This CDR3 has 16 residues. Trimming shortened V by 3 bases and J by 3 bases, and 15 bases separated the two germline ends. The CDR3 reads CASSIGPWGDNQPQHF. The CDR3 nucleotides are TGTGCCAGTAGTATTGGACCCTGGGGAGACAATCAGCCCCAGCATTTT. Based on the CDR3 plus reference TRBV19 and TRBJ1-5, the full variable domain is DGGITQSPKYLFRKEGQNVTLSCEQNLNHDAMYWYRQDPGQGLRLIYYSQIVNDFQKGDIAEGYSVSREKKESFPLTVTSAQKNPTAFYLCASSIGPWGDNQPQHFGDGTRLSIL.

This clonotype was detected ten times or more. The V gene is TRBV19, the J gene TRBJ1-5, with D unresolved. Per the germline V gene, CDR1 is LNHDA and CDR2 is SQIVND (reference sequence). The CDR3 length is 13 residues. Deletions cut 4 bases from V and 4 bases from J, with 8 bases between. The CDR3 DNA reads TGTGCCAGTAGTAGTCGAGAGAATCAGCCCCAGCATTTT. Translation gives CASSSRENQPQHF.

This clonotype was counted a few times. The genes are TRBV19 and TRBJ2-7; TRBD1 matches 10 bases. With V trimmed by 1 base and J by 6 bases, 6 bases remained unmatched. The CDR3 consists of 15 residues. Germline CDR1 and CDR2: LNHDA and SQIVND (reference sequence). DNA of the CDR3: TGTGCCAGTAGTATAGGACAGGGGGCGCCGCGCGAGCAGTACTTC. This encodes CASSIGQGAPREQYF.

A note on this clonotype: This may be a read error: a much more frequent sequence differs by one nucleotide. The chain joins TRBV14 to TRBJ1-3; D gene uncertain. V dropped 1 base and J dropped 16 bases, with 11 bases sitting between them. Germline CDR1 SGHDN, CDR2 FVKESK. This CDR3 has 11 amino acids. CDR3 in DNA: TGTGCCAGCAGCCAAGGGAAGGAGGATTATTTT. This gives the protein CASSQGKEDYF.

This clonotype was counted at least ten times. The gene calls are TRBV24-1 and TRBJ2-5; TRBD2 agrees at 13 bases. Losses at the gene ends were 0 bases for V and 2 bases for J; bases not matched to a gene: 5. Germline V gene data show CDR1 as KGHDR and CDR2 as SFDVKD. The CDR3 is 18 amino acids. The CDR3 here is CATSDLGLAGVDQETQYF. In DNA, the CDR3 is TGTGCCACCAGTGATTTGGGACTAGCGGGAGTCGATCAAGAGACCCAGTACTTC.

This chain links TRBV15 with TRBJ2-1; possible D gene TRBD2, 5 bases. The CDR3 runs to 15 residues. Germline CDR1 is LNHNV and CDR2 is YYDKDF (reference sequence). The V gene lost 1 base and the J gene lost 3 bases, with 10 bases spanning the gap. CDR3 coding DNA: TGTGCCACCAGCAGAGGGGGAGCGTACTACAATGAGCAGTTCTTC. This encodes CATSRGGAYYNEQFF.

CDR3 coding DNA: TGTGCCAGCAGTTACAGGCCGGGACTAGCCCGATGGGAGCTGTTTTTT. It specifies CASSYRPGLARWELFF. The chain is built from TRBV6-5 and TRBJ2-2; 9 nucleotides line up with TRBD2. The length of the CDR3 is 16 residues. Germline loops: CDR1 MNHEY, CDR2 SVGAGI. V shed 2 bases, J shed 9 bases, and the junction held 10 bases outside the gene matches.

The chain employs TRBV10-3 and TRBJ2-7; 7 nucleotides align to TRBD2. CDR1 ENHRY and CDR2 SYGVKD come from the germline V gene. Losses at the gene ends were 3 bases for V and 6 bases for J; bases not matched to a gene: 8. The CDR3 length is 14 residues. Here the CDR3 reads CAISDGPGGGEQYF. CDR3 DNA: TGTGCCATCAGTGACGGTCCAGGCGGGGGCGAGCAGTACTTC.

The chain uses TRBV15 and TRBJ2-2; TRBD1 or TRBD2 may be the D gene (5 bases each). V was clipped by 0 bases and J by 4 bases, with 21 bases between them. Germline V CDR1 and CDR2: LNHNV, YYDKDF (reference sequence). The length of the CDR3 is 19 residues. The DNA of the CDR3 is TGTGCCACCAGCAGAGAGATCGGAATTGTAGGGACCCTCACCGGGGAGCTGTTTTTT. It translates to CATSREIGIVGTLTGELFF.

This clonotype has more than one count but fewer than ten. This chain uses TRBV11-2 with TRBJ1-1, with unresolved D. V lost 2 bases, J lost 0 bases, and 13 bases lay in between. The V gene's germline CDR1 is SGHAT and CDR2 FQNNGV. The CDR3 has 16 residues. For the CDR3, the DNA is TGTGCCAGCAGCTTATGGAAGTCAGACATGAACACTGAAGCTTTCTTT. Protein: CASSLWKSDMNTEAFF.

The rearrangement joins TRBV12-3 or TRBV12-4 to TRBJ1-5; D is perhaps TRBD1 (6 bases). Trimming took 3 bases from V and 7 from J, leaving 13 bases between them. The CDR3 loop spans 14 amino acids. The CDR3 sequence is CASSFWGAEQPQHF. The CDR3 nucleotides are TGTGCCAGCAGTTTTTGGGGGGCTGAGCAGCCCCAGCATTTT.

The chain links TRBV5-6 to TRBJ2-7, with 7 bases matching TRBD1. This CDR3 has 13 residues. V lost 3 bases to trimming and J lost 5 bases; unmatched junction nucleotides: 5. Germline loops: CDR1 SGHDT, CDR2 YYEEEE. The CDR3 nucleotides are TGTGCCAGCAGCTCGGGACAGAGCGACGAGCAGTACTTC. Protein: CASSSGQSDEQYF.

This clonotype came up many times. The V call is TRBV15, the J call TRBJ2-2; no reliable D call. This CDR3 has 14 residues. The V end was cut by 0 bases, the J end by 5 bases, with 7 bases between. Germline assignment: CDR1 LNHNV and CDR2 YYDKDF (reference sequence). The CDR3, as DNA: TGTGCCACCAGCAGAGAGGCGGCGACCGGGGAGCTGTTTTTT. Its translation is CATSREAATGELFF.